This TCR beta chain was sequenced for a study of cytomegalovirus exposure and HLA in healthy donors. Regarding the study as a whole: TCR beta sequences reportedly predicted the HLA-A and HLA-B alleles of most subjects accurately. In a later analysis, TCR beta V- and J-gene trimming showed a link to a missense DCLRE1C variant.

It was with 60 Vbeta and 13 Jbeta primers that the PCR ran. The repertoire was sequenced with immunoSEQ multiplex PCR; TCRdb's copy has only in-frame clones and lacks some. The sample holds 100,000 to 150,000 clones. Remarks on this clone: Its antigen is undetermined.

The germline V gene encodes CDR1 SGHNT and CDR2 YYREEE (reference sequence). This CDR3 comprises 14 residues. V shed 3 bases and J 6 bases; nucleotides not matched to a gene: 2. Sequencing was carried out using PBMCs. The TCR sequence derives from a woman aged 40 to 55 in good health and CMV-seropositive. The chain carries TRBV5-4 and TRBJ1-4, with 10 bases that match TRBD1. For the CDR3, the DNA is TGTGCCAGCAGCTCCGGGACAGGGGATGAAAAACTGTTTTTT. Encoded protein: CASSSGTGDEKLFF.